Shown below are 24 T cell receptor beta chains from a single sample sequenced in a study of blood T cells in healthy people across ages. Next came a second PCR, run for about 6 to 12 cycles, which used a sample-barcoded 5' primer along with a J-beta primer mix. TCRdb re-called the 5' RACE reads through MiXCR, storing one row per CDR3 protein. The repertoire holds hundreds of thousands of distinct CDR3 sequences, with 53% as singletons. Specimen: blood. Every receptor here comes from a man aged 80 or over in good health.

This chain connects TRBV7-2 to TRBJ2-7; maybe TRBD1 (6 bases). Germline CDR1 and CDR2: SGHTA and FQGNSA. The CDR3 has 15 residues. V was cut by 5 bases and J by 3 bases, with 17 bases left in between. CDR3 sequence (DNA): TGTGCCAGCAGCGACCAGGGGACCTGGGTCTACGAGCAGTACTTC. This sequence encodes CASSDQGTWVYEQYF.

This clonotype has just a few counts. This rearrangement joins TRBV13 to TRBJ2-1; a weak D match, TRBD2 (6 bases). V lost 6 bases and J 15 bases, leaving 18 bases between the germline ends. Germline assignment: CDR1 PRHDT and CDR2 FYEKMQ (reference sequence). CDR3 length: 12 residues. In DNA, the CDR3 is TGTGCCAGCAGTGCCCGGGAGCAGGGTACGTTCTTC. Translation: CASSAREQGTFF.

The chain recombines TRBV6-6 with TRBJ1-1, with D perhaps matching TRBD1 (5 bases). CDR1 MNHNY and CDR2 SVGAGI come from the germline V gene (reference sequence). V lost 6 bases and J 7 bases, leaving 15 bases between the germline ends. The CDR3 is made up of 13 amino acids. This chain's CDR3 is CASSPTGQGEAFF. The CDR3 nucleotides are TGTGCCAGCAGCCCAACGGGGCAGGGTGAAGCTTTCTTT.

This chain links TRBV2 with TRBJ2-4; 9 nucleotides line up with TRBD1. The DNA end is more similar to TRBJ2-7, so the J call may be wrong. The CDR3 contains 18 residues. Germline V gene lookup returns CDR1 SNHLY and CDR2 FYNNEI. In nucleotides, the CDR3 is TGTGCCAGCAGTGGAAGGGGTCGAGCCGGGACAGGGATTTACGAGCAGTACTTC. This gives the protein CASSGRGRAGTGIYEQYF.

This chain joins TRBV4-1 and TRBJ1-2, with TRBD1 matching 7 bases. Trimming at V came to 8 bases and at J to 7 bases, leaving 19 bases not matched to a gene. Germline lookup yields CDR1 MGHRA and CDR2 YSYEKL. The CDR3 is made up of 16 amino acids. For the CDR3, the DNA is TGCGCCAGCGGCCCCTTGGTGACAGGGAGGGCTCGTGGCTACACCTTC. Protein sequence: CASGPLVTGRARGYTF.

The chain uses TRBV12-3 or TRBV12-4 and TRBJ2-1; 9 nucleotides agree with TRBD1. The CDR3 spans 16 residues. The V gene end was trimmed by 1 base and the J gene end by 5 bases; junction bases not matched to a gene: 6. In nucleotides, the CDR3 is TGTGCCAGCAGTTTAGGGACGGGGACAGGGAACAATGAGCAGTTCTTC. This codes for CASSLGTGTGNNEQFF.

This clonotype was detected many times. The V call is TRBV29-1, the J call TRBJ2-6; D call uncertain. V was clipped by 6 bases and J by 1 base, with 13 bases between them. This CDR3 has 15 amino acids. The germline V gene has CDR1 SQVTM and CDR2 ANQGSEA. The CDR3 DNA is TGCAGCGTCCCGTATGAACTGTCTGGGGCCAACGTCCTGACTTTC. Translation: CSVPYELSGANVLTF.

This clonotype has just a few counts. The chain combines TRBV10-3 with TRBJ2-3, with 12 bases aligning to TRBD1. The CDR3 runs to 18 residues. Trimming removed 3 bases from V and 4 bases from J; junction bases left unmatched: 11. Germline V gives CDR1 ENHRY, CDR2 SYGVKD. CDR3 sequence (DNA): TGTGCCATCAGTGAAGCCGGGACAGGGGGCGGGAGTGCAGATACGCAGTATTTT. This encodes CAISEAGTGGGSADTQYF.

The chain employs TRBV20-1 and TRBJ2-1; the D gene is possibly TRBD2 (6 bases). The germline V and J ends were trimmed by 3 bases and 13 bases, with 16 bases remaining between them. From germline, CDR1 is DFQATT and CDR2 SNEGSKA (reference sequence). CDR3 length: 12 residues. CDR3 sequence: CSASPSGTPQFF. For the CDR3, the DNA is TGCAGTGCTAGTCCCTCGGGGACTCCACAGTTCTTC.

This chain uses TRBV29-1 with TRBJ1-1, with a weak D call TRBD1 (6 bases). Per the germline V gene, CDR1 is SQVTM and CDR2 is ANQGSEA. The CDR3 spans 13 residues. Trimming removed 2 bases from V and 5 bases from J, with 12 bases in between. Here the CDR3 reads CSVELGGQTEAFF. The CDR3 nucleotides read TGCAGCGTTGAACTCGGGGGGCAGACTGAAGCTTTCTTT.

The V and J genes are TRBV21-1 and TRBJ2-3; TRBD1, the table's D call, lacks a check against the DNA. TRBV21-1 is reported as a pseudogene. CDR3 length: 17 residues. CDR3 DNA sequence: TGTGCCAGCAGCAAAGGTGGCCAGGGAGTAAGCACAGATACGCAGTATTTT. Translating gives CASSKGGQGVSTDTQYF.

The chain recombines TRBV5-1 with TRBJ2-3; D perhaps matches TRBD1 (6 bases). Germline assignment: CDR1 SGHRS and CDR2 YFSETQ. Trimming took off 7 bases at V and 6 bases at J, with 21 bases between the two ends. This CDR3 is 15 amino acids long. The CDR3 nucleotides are TGCGCCAGCGCCTCTGTACAGGGACCCATGGATACGCAGTATTTT. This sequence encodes CASASVQGPMDTQYF.

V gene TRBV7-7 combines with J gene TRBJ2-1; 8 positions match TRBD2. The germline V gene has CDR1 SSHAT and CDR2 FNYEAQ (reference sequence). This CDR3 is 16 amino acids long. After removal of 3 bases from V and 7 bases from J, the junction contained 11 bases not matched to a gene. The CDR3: CASSFSSGGPRNEQFF. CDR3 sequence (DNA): TGTGCCAGCAGCTTCTCGTCGGGAGGGCCCAGAAATGAGCAGTTCTTC.

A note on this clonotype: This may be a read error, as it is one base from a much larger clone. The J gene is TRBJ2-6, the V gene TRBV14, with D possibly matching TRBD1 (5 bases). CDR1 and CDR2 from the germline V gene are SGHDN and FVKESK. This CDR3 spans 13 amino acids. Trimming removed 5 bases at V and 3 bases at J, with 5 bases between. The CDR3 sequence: CASSGHGANVLTF. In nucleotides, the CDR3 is TGTGCCAGCAGCGGACATGGGGCCAACGTCCTGACTTTC.

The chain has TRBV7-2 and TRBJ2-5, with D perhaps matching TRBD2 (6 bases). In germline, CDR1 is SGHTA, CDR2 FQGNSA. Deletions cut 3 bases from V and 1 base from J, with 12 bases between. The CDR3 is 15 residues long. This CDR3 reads CASSFQPGAQETQYF. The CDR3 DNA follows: TGTGCCAGCAGCTTCCAACCGGGAGCCCAAGAGACCCAGTACTTC.

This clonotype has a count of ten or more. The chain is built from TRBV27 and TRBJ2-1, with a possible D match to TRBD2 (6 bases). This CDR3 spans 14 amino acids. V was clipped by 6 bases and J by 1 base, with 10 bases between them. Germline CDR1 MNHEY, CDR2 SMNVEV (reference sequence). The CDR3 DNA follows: TGTGCCAGCAGGGGCGGGAAGTCCTACAATGAGCAGTTCTTC. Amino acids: CASRGGKSYNEQFF.

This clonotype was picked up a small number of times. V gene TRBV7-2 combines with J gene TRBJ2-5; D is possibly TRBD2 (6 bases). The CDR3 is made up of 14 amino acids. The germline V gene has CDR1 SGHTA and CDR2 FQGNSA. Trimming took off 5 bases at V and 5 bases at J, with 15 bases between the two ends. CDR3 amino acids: CASSPRRGGETQYF. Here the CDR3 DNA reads TGTGCCAGCAGCCCTCGGCGGGGCGGGGAGACCCAGTACTTC.

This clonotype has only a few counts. This chain's CDR3 is CSARLLAGLTYAYF. Written as DNA, the CDR3 is TGCAGCGCCCGCTTGTTAGCGGGCTTAACGTACGCGTATTTT. The rearrangement uses TRBV29-1 and TRBJ2-3; 7 nucleotides align to TRBD2. V gave up 7 bases and J gave up 14 bases; unmatched junction bases: 21. CDR1 and CDR2 from the germline V gene are SQVTM and ANQGSEA. The CDR3 contains 14 residues.

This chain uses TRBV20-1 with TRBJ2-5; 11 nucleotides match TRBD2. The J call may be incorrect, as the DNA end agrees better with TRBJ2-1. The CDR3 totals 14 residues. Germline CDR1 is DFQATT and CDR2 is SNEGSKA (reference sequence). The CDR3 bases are TGCAGTGCTAGCCGCCTAGCGGGAGGAGAGACCCAGTTCTTC. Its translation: CSASRLAGGETQFF.

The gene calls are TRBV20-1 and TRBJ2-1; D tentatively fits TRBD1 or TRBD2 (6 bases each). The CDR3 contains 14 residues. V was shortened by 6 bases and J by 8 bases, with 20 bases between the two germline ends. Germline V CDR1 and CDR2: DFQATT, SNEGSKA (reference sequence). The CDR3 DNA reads TGCAGTGCCCCCGAGACTAGAAAGGGGGATGAGCAGTTCTTC. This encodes CSAPETRKGDEQFF.

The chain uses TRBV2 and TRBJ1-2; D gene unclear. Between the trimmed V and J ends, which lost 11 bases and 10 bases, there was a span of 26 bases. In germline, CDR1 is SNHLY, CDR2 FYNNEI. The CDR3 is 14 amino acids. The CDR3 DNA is TGTGCCGCCCTCCGGGAGGCGTCTGTAAGCGACTACACCTTC. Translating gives CAALREASVSDYTF.

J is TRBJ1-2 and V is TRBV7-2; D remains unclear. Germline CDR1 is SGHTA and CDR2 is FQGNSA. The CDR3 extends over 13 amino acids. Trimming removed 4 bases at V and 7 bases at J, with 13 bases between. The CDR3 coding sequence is TGTGCCAGCAGCTCCCGGATGGGCTGTGGCTACACCTTC. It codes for CASSSRMGCGYTF. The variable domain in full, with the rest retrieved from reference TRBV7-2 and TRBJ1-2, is GAGVSQSPSNKVTEKGKDVELRCDPISGHTALYWYRQSLGQGLEFLIYFQGNSAPDKSGLPSDRFSAERTGGSVSTLTIQRTQQEDSAVYLCASSSRMGCGYTFGSGTRLTVV.

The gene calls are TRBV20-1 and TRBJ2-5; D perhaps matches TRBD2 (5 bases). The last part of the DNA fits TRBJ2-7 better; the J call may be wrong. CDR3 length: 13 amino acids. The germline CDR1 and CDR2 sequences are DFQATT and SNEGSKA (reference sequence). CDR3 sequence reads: CSARYGKTYEQYF. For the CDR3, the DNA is TGCAGTGCTAGATACGGGAAAACCTACGAGCAGTACTTC.

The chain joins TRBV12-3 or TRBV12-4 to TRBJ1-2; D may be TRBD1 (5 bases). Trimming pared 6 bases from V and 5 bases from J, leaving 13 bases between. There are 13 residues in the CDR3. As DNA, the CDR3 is TGTGCCAGCAGACCCGGGGGGGAGTATGGCTACACCTTC. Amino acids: CASRPGGEYGYTF.